This T cell receptor (beta chain) came from a study of T cell changes during pregnancy in multiple sclerosis. The V gene's germline CDR1 is LNHNV and CDR2 YYDKDF (reference sequence). There are 14 residues in the CDR3. Trimming left V 3 bases short and J 1 base short, with 10 bases between. Measured with immunoSEQ multiplex PCR; TCRdb has only the in-frame clones, and not every one. The sample lists tens of thousands of clones, around 94% occurring once. The receptor was isolated from a female donor with multiple sclerosis, enrolled in a pregnancy study. The chain recombines TRBV15 with TRBJ2-7; no definite D call. Sequencing used CD4+ T cells from peripheral blood mononuclear cells, obtained in the first trimester of pregnancy. CDR3 DNA sequence: TGTGCCACCAGCAGGAATCCGACATCCTACGAGCAGTACTTC. It specifies CATSRNPTSYEQYF.